The 5 T cell receptor beta chains below were found in one sample sequenced in a study of blood T cell repertoires in COVID-19. Sequencing was performed with immunoSEQ multiplex PCR; in TCRdb, only in-frame clones are kept and a portion is missing. The sample carries roughly 250,000 clones, approximately 85% recorded once. Material: PBMCs or T cells enriched from blood (not recorded which). All receptors derive from a woman between 50 and 59 years old who had recovered from COVID-19.

This rearrangement joins TRBV10-3 to TRBJ2-2, with 9 nucleotides matching TRBD1. Germline-derived CDR1 and CDR2 are ENHRY and SYGVKD. Trimming removed 5 bases from V and 5 bases from J; junction bases left unmatched: 12. CDR3 length equals 17 residues. The CDR3 protein is CAISNGQGMGRTGELFF. The CDR3 DNA follows: TGTGCCATCAGTAATGGACAGGGGATGGGTAGGACCGGGGAGCTGTTTTTT.

This clone turned up a few times. The genes are TRBV28 and TRBJ2-3; tentative D call: TRBD1 (5 bases). This CDR3 comprises 16 residues. CDR1 is MDHEN and CDR2 is SYDVKM in the germline V gene. V lost 3 bases and J 0 bases, leaving 13 bases between the germline ends. The CDR3 protein is CASSFQTVISTDTQYF. CDR3 sequence (DNA): TGTGCCAGCAGTTTCCAGACAGTGATTAGCACAGATACGCAGTATTTT.

CDR3 residues: CASSFGQGARETQYF. CDR3 sequence (DNA): TGTGCCAGCAGTTTCGGGCAGGGGGCACGGGAGACCCAGTACTTC. The rearrangement joins TRBV28 to TRBJ2-5; TRBD1 aligns across 8 bases. Germline V gives CDR1 MDHEN, CDR2 SYDVKM. V was pared by 3 bases and J by 5 bases, with 8 bases of the junction left unmatched. The CDR3 covers 15 residues. Combining the CDR3 with reference TRBV28 and TRBJ2-5 gives the whole variable domain DVKVTQSSRYLVKRTGEKVFLECVQDMDHENMFWYRQDPGLGLRLIYFSYDVKMKEKGDIPEGYSVSREKKERFSLILESASTNQTSMYLCASSFGQGARETQYFGPGTRLLVL.

The chain recombines TRBV9 with TRBJ2-1; the match to TRBD2 covers 11 bases. The V and J ends lost 0 bases and 11 bases, in that order; junction bases with no gene match: 7. CDR3 length: 15 amino acids. Germline V gene data show CDR1 as SGDLS and CDR2 as YYNGEE. CDR3 sequence reads: CASSVAGLAAKKQFF. CDR3 DNA: TGTGCCAGCAGCGTAGCGGGACTAGCGGCCAAAAAGCAGTTCTTC.

This clone was seen once. V gene TRBV13 combines with J gene TRBJ1-1; tentative D call: TRBD1 (5 bases). CDR3 size: 15 residues. CDR1 is PRHDT, CDR2 FYEKMQ, per germline (reference sequence). Trimming cost V 1 base and J 0 bases, with 9 bases left between them. In DNA, the CDR3 is TGTGCCAGCAGCTTAGCCGGGGGTTTGAACACTGAAGCTTTCTTT. This encodes CASSLAGGLNTEAFF. Using reference TRBV13 and TRBJ1-1 for the parts outside the CDR3, the full variable domain is AAGVIQSPRHLIKEKRETATLKCYPIPRHDTVYWYQQGPGQDPQFLISFYEKMQSDKGSIPDRFSAQQFSDYHSELNMSSLELGDSALYFCASSLAGGLNTEAFFGQGTRLTVV.